This T cell receptor (beta chain) is drawn from a study of response to subunit inactivated influenza vaccine. Study-level findings and limits: The authors put forward the suggestion that each seasonal influenza vaccination may bring in only a limited number of new T cells.

CDR1 and CDR2 (germline): MGHDK, SYGVNS. The CDR3 spans 13 residues. TCRdb reprocessed the RT-PCR reads via MiXCR and lists one record per CDR3 protein. The sample includes 500,000 to 550,000 distinct CDR3 sequences, about 7.6% seen only once; the top ten take 10% to 15%. Note on this clonotype: Its antigen is as yet unknown. The junction departs from germline at one end; a sequencing error may be responsible.

This rearrangement joins TRBV25-1 to TRBJ1-3; 8 positions agree with TRBD1. The receptor was derived from a man between 50 and 70 years old who received an inactivated influenza vaccine. Sequenced here: PBMCs from blood, sampled 23 months after vaccination. The CDR3 loop reads CASSRTGRNTLYF. The CDR3 coding sequence is TGTGCCAGCAGCCGGACAGGGAGAAACACCCTATATTTT.